In this sample, the clone carrying this T cell receptor beta chain turned up many times. What it recognizes is unknown. The authors drew ten milliliters of peripheral blood from each donor. The record originates from a study of blood T cells in healthy people across ages. Notes on the study in general: Naive T cell percentage and TCR beta diversity correlated strongly. PBMCs that were unsorted prevented a conclusive naive versus antigen-experienced comparison.

A second PCR, run for roughly 7 to 11 cycles, used a sample-barcoded 5' primer plus a J-beta primer mix. TCRdb analysed the 5' RACE reads with MiXCR anew, one entry per CDR3 protein. The repertoire holds around 520,000 distinct CDR3 sequences, with 25% to 35% as singletons. There are 19 residues in the CDR3. The same sample was also studied in work on T cells of mothers and their children. That source adds: The sample comes from fewer than ten healthy Caucasian donors: mothers and children.

This clonotype was obtained from a boy aged 2 to 10 in good health. Specimen: blood. The chain couples TRBV21-1 to TRBJ2-5; the DNA was not compared with TRBD2, the D call given in the table. TRBV21-1 is classified as a pseudogene. CDR3 loop: CASSKELNGGLAGEETQYF. The CDR3 DNA follows: TGTGCCAGCAGCAAAGAGTTGAATGGGGGACTAGCGGGAGAAGAGACCCAGTACTTC.